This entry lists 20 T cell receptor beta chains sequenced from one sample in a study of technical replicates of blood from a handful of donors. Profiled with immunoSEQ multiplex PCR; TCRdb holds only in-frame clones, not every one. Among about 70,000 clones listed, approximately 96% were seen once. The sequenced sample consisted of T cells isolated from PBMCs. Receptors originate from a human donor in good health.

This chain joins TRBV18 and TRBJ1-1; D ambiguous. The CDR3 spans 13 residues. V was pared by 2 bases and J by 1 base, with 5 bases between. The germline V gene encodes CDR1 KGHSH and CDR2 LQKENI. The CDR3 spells CASSPSQNTEAFF. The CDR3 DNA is TGTGCCAGCTCACCATCACAGAACACTGAAGCTTTCTTT.

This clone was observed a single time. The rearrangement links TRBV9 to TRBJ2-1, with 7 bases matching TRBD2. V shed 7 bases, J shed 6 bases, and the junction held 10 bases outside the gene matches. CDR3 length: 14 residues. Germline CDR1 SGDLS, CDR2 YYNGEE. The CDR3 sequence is CASSRSGISNEQFF. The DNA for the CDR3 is TGTGCCAGCTCGCGAAGCGGGATCAGCAATGAGCAGTTCTTC.

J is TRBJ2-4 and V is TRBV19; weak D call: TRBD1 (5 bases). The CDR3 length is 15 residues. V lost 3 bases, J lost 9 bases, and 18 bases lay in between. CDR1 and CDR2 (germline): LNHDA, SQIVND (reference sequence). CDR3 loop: CASSIGTGTHGIQYF. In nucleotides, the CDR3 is TGTGCCAGTAGTATTGGCACAGGTACTCACGGCATTCAGTACTTC.

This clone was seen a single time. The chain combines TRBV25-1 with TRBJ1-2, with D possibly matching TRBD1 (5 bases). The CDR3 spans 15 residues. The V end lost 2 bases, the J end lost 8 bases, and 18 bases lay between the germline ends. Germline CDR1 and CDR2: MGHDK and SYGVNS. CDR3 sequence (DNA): TGTGCCAGCAGTGAAAGGCCCCCCGGGACTAACGGCTACACCTTC. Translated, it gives CASSERPPGTNGYTF.

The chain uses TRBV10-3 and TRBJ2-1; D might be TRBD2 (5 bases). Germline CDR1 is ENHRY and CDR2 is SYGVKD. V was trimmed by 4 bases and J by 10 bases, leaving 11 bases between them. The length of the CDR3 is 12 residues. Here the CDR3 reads CAISVSGWEQFF. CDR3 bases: TGTGCCATCAGTGTGAGCGGCTGGGAGCAGTTCTTC.

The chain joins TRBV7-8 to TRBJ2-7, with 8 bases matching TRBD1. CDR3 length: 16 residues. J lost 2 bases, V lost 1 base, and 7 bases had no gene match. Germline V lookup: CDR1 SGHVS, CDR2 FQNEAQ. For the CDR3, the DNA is TGTGCCAGCAGCTTAGACCCTGACAGGGGTACCTACGAGCAGTACTTC. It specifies CASSLDPDRGTYEQYF.

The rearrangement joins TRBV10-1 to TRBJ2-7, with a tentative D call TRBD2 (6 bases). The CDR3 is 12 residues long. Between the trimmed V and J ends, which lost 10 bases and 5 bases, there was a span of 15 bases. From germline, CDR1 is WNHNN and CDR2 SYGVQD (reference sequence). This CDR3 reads CATLRAGHEQYF. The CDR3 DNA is TGCGCCACTCTCCGGGCGGGACACGAGCAGTACTTC.

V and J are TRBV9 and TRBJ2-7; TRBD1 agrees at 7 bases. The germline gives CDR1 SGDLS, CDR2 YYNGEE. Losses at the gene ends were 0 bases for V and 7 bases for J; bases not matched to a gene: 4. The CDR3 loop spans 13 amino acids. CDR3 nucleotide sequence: TGTGCCAGCAGCGTAGAGACAGGGCGGGAGCAGTACTTC. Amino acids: CASSVETGREQYF.

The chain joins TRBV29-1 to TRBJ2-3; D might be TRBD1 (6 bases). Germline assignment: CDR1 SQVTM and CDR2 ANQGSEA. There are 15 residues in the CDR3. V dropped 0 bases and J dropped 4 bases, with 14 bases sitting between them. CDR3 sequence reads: CSVEDGEKGADTQYF. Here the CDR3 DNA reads TGCAGCGTTGAAGATGGGGAGAAGGGGGCAGATACGCAGTATTTT.

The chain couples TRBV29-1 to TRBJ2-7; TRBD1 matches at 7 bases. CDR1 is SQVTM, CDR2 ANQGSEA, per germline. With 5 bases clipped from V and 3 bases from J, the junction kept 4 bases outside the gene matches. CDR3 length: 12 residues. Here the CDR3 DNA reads TGCAGCGTTCCGGGACAGAACTACGAGCAGTACTTC. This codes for CSVPGQNYEQYF.

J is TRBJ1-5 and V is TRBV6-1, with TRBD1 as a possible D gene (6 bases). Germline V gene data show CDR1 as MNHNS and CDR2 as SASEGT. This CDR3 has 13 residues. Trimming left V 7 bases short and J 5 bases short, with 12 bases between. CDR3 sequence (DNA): TGTGCCAGCACTCCGGGACACTATCAGCCCCAGCATTTT. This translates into CASTPGHYQPQHF.

This CDR3 reads CATSRDRGDTQYF. CDR3 in DNA: TGTGCCACCAGCAGAGATAGGGGGGATACGCAGTATTTT. The gene calls are TRBV15 and TRBJ2-3, with D perhaps matching TRBD1 (6 bases). The CDR3 has 13 amino acids. The V gene lost 0 bases and the J gene lost 6 bases, with 7 bases spanning the gap. The germline V gene encodes CDR1 LNHNV and CDR2 YYDKDF (reference sequence).

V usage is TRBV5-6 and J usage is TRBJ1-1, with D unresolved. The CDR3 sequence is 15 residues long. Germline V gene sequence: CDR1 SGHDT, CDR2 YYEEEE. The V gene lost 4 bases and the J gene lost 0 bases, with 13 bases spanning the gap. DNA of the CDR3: TGTGCCAGCAGCCCGTTGACACTTATGAACACTGAAGCTTTCTTT. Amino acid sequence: CASSPLTLMNTEAFF.

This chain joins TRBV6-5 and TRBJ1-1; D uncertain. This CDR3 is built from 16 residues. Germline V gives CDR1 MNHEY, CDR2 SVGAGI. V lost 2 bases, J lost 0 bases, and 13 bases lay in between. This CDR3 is CASSYGVPPMNTEAFF. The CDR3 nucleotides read TGTGCCAGCAGTTACGGAGTGCCCCCTATGAACACTGAAGCTTTCTTT.

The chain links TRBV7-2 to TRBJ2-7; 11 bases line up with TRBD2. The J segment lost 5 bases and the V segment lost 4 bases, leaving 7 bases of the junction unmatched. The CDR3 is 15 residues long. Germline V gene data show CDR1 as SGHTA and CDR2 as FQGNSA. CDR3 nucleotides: TGTGCCAGCAGCTCTATTAGCGGGAGGGTAGACGAGCAGTACTTC. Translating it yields CASSSISGRVDEQYF.

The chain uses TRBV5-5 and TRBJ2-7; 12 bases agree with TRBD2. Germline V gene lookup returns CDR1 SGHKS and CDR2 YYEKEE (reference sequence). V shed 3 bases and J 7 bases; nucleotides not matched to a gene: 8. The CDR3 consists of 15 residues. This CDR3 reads CASSYPTSGRIEQYF. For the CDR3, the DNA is TGTGCCAGCAGCTACCCGACTAGCGGGAGAATTGAGCAGTACTTC.

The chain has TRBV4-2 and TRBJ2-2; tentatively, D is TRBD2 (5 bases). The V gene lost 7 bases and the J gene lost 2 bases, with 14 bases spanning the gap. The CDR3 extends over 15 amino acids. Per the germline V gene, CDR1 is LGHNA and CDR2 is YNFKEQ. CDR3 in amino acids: CASKVGSGNTGELFF. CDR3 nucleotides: TGTGCCAGCAAAGTTGGCTCGGGAAACACCGGGGAGCTGTTTTTT.

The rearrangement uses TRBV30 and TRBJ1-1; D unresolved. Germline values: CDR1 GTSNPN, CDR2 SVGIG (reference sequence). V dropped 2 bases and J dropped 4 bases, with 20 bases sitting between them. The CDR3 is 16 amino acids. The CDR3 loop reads CAWSPKIGVGSTEAFF. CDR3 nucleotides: TGTGCCTGGAGTCCTAAGATTGGGGTCGGGAGCACTGAAGCTTTCTTT. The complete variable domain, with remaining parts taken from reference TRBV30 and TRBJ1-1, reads SQTIHQWPATLVQPVGSPLSLECTVEGTSNPNLYWYRQAAGRGLQLLFYSVGIGQISSEVPQNLSASRPQDRQFILSSKKLLLSDSGFYLCAWSPKIGVGSTEAFFGQGTRLTVV.

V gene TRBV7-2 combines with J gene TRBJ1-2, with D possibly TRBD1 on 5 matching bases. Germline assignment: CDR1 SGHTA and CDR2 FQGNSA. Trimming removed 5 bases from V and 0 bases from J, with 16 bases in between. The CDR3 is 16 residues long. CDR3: CASSPSGGFANYGYTF. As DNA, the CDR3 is TGTGCCAGCAGCCCTTCGGGGGGATTTGCTAACTATGGCTACACCTTC.

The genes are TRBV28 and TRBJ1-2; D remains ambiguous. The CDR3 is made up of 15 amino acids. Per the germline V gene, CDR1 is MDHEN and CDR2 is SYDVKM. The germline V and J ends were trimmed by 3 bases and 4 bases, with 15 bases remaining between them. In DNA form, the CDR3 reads TGTGCCAGCAGTTTCTTGGGCAAATCCCTCTATGGCTACACCTTC. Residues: CASSFLGKSLYGYTF.